Below, one TCR beta chain is given with its context. Single viable CD3+CD4+CD8-CD45RO+ cells were sorted as the memory CD4+ T cells. CDR3 length: 14 amino acids. V was clipped by 3 bases and J by 2 bases; unmatched bases: 2. CDR1 is SGHTA and CDR2 is FQGNSA in the germline V gene. The data stem from a study of memory CD4+ T cells and cytomegalovirus serostatus. TCRdb's table, derived via immunoSEQ multiplex PCR, lists solely in-frame clones and lacks some. Altogether 80,000 or so clones are present, roughly three quarters being singletons, with the ten largest covering 2.6%. The clonotype was recovered from an adult in good health and CMV-seropositive. The chain couples TRBV7-2 to TRBJ2-7; 9 bases align to TRBD2. Sequenced material: memory CD4+ T cells from blood. CDR3 DNA: TGTGCCAGCAGCTTTAGCGGGGGCACCTACGAGCAGTACTTC. Protein sequence: CASSFSGGTYEQYF.